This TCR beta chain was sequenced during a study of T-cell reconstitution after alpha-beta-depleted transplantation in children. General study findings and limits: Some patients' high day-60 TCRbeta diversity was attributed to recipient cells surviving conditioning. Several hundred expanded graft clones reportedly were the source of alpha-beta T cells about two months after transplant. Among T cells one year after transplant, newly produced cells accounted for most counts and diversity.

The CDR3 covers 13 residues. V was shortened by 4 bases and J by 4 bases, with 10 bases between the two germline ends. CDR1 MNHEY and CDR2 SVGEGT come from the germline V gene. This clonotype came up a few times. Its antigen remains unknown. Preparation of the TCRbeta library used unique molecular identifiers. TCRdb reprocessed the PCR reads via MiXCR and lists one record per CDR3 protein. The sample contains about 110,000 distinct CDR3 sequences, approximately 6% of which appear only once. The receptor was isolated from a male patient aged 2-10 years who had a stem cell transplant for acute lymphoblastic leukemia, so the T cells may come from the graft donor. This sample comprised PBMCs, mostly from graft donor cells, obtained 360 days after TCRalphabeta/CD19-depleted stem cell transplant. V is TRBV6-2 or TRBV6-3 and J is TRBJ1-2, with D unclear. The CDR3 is CASSLSSSYGYTF. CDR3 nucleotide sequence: TGTGCCAGCAGTTTATCTTCGTCCTATGGCTACACCTTC.